This T cell receptor beta chain was sequenced in a study of vaccination and CD4 T cells after COVID-19. Study-level background: Collection of post-vaccine samples followed dose two by a median approximately 68 days, spanning a range of 14 to 241. The peptides that stimulated the cells were overlapping spike peptides from SARS-CoV-2, HCoV-NL63, HCoV-OC43 and HCoV-229E. Overall study results and limits: There were relatively few convalescent patients studied, and there were no early post-infection timepoints.

CD4+ T cells that had been cultured provided DNA sequenced with the Oncomine TCR Beta short-read assay. MiXCR, applied by TCRdb to the PCR reads, yields one record per CDR3 protein. Of thousands of distinct CDR3 sequences in the sample, over 40% were seen once. The treatment denotes: roughly 10-day PBMC culture with coronavirus spike peptide pools or control peptides (ViraFEST assay). Samples of CD4+ T cells were obtained from the unexposed donor before the COVID-19 pandemic (2011-2018). This clonotype showed up just once. Its antigen is not known. The sequenced sample was CD4+ T cells from blood, cultured in vitro. The clonotype originates from a human donor in good health.

In DNA form, the CDR3 reads TGCAGTGCCCCGCCGAGCGGGGGGGCTGGTGAGCAGTTCTTC. Translation gives CSAPPSGGAGEQFF. This sequence joins TRBV20-1 and TRBJ2-1; 10 bases agree with TRBD2. V dropped 6 bases and J dropped 9; count of bases not matched to a gene: 11. From germline, CDR1 is DFQATT and CDR2 SNEGSKA (reference sequence). CDR3 length equals 14 residues.